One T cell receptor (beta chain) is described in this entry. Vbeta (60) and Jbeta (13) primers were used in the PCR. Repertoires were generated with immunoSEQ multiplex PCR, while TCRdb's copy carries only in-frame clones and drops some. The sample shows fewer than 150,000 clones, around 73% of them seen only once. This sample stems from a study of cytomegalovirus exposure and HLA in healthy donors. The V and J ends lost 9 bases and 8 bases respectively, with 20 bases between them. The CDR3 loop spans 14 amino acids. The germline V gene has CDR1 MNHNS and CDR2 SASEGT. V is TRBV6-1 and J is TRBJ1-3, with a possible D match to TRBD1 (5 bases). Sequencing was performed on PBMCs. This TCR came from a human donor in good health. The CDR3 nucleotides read TGTGCCAGTCGGAACGTCGGGGGTCTGGACACCATATATTTT. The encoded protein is CASRNVGGLDTIYF.